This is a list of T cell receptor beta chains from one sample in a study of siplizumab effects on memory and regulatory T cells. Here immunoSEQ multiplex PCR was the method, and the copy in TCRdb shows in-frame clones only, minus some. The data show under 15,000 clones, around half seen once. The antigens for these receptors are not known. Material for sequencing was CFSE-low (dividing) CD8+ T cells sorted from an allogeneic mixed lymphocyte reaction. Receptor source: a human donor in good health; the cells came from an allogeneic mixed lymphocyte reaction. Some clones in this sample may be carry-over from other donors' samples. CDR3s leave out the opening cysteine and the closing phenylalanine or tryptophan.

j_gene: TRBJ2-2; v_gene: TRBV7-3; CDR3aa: ASSLKAGEFTGELF
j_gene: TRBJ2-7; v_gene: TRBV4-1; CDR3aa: ASSFQKAYEQY
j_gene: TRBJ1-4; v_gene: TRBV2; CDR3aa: ASSDPGEDEKLF
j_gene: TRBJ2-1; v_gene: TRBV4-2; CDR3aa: ASSQPLGTSSYNEQF
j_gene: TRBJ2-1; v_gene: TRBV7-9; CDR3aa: ASSLRLAGNYNEQF
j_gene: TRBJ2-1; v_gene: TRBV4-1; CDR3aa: ASSPTSGSAYEQF
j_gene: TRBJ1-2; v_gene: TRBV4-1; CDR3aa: ASSQDRGTGYGYT
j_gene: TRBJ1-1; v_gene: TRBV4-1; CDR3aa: ASSQVNWGEAF
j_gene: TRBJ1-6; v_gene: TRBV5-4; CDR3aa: ASSSTADSYNSPLH
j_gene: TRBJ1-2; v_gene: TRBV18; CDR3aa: ASSTSANYGYT
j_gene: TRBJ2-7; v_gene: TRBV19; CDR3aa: ASSAGLGTYEQY
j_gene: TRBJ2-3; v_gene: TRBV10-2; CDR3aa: ASSLAGVTDTQY
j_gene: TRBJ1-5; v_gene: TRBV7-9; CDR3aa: ASSLADFQPQH
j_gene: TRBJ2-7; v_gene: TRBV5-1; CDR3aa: ASSPGTGLYEQY
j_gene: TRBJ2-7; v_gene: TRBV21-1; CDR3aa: ASSSNGMYEQY
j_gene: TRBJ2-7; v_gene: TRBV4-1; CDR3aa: ASSHQENYEQY
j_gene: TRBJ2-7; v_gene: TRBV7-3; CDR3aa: ASSSGAWEQY
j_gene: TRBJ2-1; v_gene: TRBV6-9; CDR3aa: ASSYRSYNEQF
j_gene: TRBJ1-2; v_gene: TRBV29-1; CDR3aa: SVEGRQGDYGYT
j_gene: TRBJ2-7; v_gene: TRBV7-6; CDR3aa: ASSPGTSGSYEQY
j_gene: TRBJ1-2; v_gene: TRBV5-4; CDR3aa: ASSLPGTPPDGYT
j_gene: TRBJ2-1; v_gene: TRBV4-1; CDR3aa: ASSTTSGWWNEQF
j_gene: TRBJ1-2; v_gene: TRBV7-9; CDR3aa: ASSDHIGVTVNYGYT
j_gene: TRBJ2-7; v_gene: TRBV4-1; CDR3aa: ASSQAKGYEQY
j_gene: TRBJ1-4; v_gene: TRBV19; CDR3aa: ASSFTGTGEKLF
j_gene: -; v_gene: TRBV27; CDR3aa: ASSWGDMTYEQY
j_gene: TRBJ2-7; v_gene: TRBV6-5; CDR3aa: ASSWTGTYYEQY